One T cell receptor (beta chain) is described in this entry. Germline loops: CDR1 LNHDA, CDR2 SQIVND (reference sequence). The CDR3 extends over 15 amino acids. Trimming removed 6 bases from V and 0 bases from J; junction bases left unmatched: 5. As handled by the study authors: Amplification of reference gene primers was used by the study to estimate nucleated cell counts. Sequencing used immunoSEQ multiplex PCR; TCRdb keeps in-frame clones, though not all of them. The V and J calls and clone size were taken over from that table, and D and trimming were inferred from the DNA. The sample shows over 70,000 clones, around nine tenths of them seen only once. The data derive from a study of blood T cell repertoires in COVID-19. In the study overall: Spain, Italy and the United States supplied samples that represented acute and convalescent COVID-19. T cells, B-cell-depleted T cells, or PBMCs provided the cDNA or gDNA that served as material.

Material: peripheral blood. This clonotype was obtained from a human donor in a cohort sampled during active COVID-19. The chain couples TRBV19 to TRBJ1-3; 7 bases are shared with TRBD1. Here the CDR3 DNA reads TGTGCCAGTAGAGGACAGGCGCTCTCTGGAAACACCATATATTTT. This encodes CASRGQALSGNTIYF.